This section outlines one TCR beta chain sequence together with its context. What it binds is not known. The CDR3 is 16 residues long. CDR1 is SNHLY, CDR2 FYNNEI, per germline. Trimming at V came to 8 bases and at J to 2 bases, leaving 13 bases not matched to a gene. Primers for the PCR totalled 60 Vbeta and 13 Jbeta. TCRdb's copy holds only in-frame clones and misses some; the assay was immunoSEQ multiplex PCR. The table shows roughly 80,000 clones, with approximately 74% occurring only once. The sample belongs to a study of cytomegalovirus exposure and HLA in healthy donors. Unrecorded immune exposure was likely among donors, who were nominally healthy when sampled. Overall study results and limits: Under in vitro conditions, three CMV-associated chains were confirmed as specific for CMV antigens. Some segments of the V type, notably TRBV6-2 and TRBV6-3, were excluded as indistinguishable. The authors reported that TCR beta sequences could predict HLA-A and HLA-B alleles. These predictions were accurate for most subjects in the first cohort.

Material: PBMCs. The chain combines TRBV2 with TRBJ2-3, with 7 bases fitting TRBD1. This receptor was obtained from a woman aged 45-59 years in good health and CMV-seropositive. CDR3 sequence (DNA): TGTGCCAGCGGCCGAGGGACAGCCTTTCCCACAGATACGCAGTATTTT. Amino acids: CASGRGTAFPTDTQYF.